This T cell receptor beta chain stems from a study of a mutant IDH1 vaccine in newly diagnosed glioma. Study context: Vaccine administration was initiated 4-6 weeks following radiotherapy alone, or with temozolomide cycles. Of the patients given treatment, around 62% were male and about 40% were female, and a mean age of approximately 40 years was recorded.

The V end was cut by 0 bases, the J end by 4 bases, with 15 bases between. Germline CDR1 GTSNPN, CDR2 SVGIG (reference sequence). The length of the CDR3 is 15 residues. As for time point: week 47, end of study. A single vaccine dose contained 300 ug of mutant IDH1 20-mer peptide, and topical imiquimod was used with it. Some clones are missing from TCRdb's copy, which holds only in-frame ones; the method was immunoSEQ multiplex PCR. The data contain approximately 32,000 clones, 89% of them seen just once; the ten biggest clones take up about 2.3%. The study's findings and limits: Across multiple MHC alleles, 80% to 95% of patients had vaccine-induced responses.

As to this clone: No antigen is known for it.

The chain is built from TRBV30 and TRBJ2-5, with a possible D match to TRBD1 (7 bases). This clonotype originated in a man aged 35-49 years with glioma. Here the sequenced sample was PBMCs, taken from a glioma patient whose treatment included an IDH1 peptide vaccine. CDR3 protein: CAWSVTTQGGETQYF. The CDR3 DNA is TGTGCCTGGAGTGTAACCACTCAGGGGGGAGAGACCCAGTACTTC.